The 10 T cell receptor beta chains below were found in one sample sequenced in a study of blood T cell repertoires in COVID-19. Clones were read by immunoSEQ multiplex PCR, and TCRdb kept only the in-frame ones, dropping some. The sample has 60,000 to 90,000 clones, around nine tenths seen once; the top ten hold 0.65% to 0.9%. Sample: peripheral blood. The origin of the receptors is a woman of 80 years or more with acute or convalescent COVID-19.

This rearrangement joins TRBV5-1 to TRBJ1-3; 8 nucleotides line up with TRBD1. Germline trimming cut 5 bases from V and 10 bases from J; bases unmatched to any gene: 11. The germline V gene has CDR1 SGHRS and CDR2 YFSETQ. The CDR3 sequence is 14 residues long. In DNA form, the CDR3 reads TGCGCCAGCAGTTCCGGGACAGGCCTCATGACCATATATTTT. It encodes CASSSGTGLMTIYF.

This clone has at least ten counts. The chain uses TRBV28 and TRBJ1-5; TRBD1 aligns across 9 bases. The CDR3 sequence is 17 residues long. The ends lost 5 bases at V and 0 bases at J; junction bases unmatched: 8. Looked up from germline, CDR1 is MDHEN and CDR2 is SYDVKM. The DNA of the CDR3 is TGTGCCAGCAGTCCCGGGACAGGGTTCTATAGCAATCAGCCCCAGCATTTT. Its translation: CASSPGTGFYSNQPQHF.

This chain uses TRBV4-3 with TRBJ2-1, with D uncertain. Germline loops: CDR1 LGHNA, CDR2 YSLEER. The CDR3 contains 15 residues. V was cut by 2 bases and J by 2 bases, with 10 bases left in between. CDR3 nucleotides: TGCGCCAGCAGCCAAATGACGGGTGCCTACAATGAGCAGTTCTTC. Protein: CASSQMTGAYNEQFF.

CDR3 sequence (DNA): TGTGCCAGCAGCCCACAGGGGGTGAACACTGAAGCTTTCTTT. Translation: CASSPQGVNTEAFF. J is TRBJ1-1 and V is TRBV5-4, with 8 bases aligning to TRBD1. In germline, CDR1 is SGHNT, CDR2 YYREEE (reference sequence). J gave up 0 bases and V 4 bases, and 2 bases lay outside the gene matches. The CDR3 sequence is 14 residues long.

Details on this clone: Additional DNA sequences in this sample encode the identical CDR3. V and J are TRBV18 and TRBJ1-5; a weak D match, TRBD1 (5 bases). The V gene lost 3 bases and the J gene lost 3 bases, with 6 bases spanning the gap. Per germline, CDR1 KGHSH and CDR2 LQKENI. The CDR3 extends over 13 amino acids. CDR3 sequence reads: CASSPGLNQPQHF. The CDR3 bases are TGTGCCAGCTCACCGGGGCTCAATCAGCCCCAGCATTTT.

CDR3 loop: CAISDRTGEYGYTF. For the CDR3, the DNA is TGTGCCATCAGTGATAGGACAGGGGAATATGGCTACACCTTC. The chain combines TRBV10-3 with TRBJ1-2; TRBD1 agrees at 9 bases. This CDR3 comprises 14 residues. V lost 3 bases to trimming and J lost 5 bases; unmatched junction nucleotides: 4. From germline, CDR1 is ENHRY and CDR2 SYGVKD.

The J gene is TRBJ1-4, the V gene TRBV6-5; 9 nucleotides line up with TRBD1. Germline CDR1 reads MNHEY; CDR2 reads SVGAGI. The CDR3 consists of 15 residues. V gave up 6 bases and J gave up 3 bases; unmatched junction bases: 5. The CDR3 is CASRPGTGPNEKLFF. In DNA, the CDR3 is TGTGCCAGCAGACCCGGGACAGGGCCTAATGAAAAACTGTTTTTT.

The V call is TRBV4-3, the J call TRBJ2-7, with 9 bases aligning to TRBD1. The V gene end was trimmed by 1 base and the J gene end by 3 bases; junction bases not matched to a gene: 7. Germline V CDR1 and CDR2: LGHNA, YSLEER. This CDR3 spans 16 amino acids. The CDR3 reads CASSQGDRVTNYEQYF. The DNA for the CDR3 is TGCGCCAGCAGCCAAGGGGACAGGGTAACGAACTACGAGCAGTACTTC.

V gene TRBV19 combines with J gene TRBJ1-6; TRBD1 agrees at 9 bases. This CDR3 is 15 amino acids long. The germline gives CDR1 LNHDA, CDR2 SQIVND (reference sequence). After removal of 7 bases from V and 6 bases from J, the junction contained 7 bases not matched to a gene. For the CDR3, the DNA is TGTGCCAGTACGATGGGGACAGGGATTAATTCACCCCTCCACTTT. Amino acids: CASTMGTGINSPLHF.

The chain combines TRBV11-2 with TRBJ2-7; TRBD2 might be the D (5 bases). The CDR3 extends over 16 amino acids. Germline V gene lookup returns CDR1 SGHAT and CDR2 FQNNGV. V was shortened by 0 bases and J by 5 bases, with 17 bases between the two germline ends. CDR3 protein: CASSLDRGSKRDEQYF. The CDR3, as DNA: TGTGCCAGCAGCTTAGATCGAGGGTCTAAAAGGGACGAGCAGTACTTC. Looking up the rest from reference TRBV11-2 and TRBJ2-7 gives the full variable domain: EAGVAQSPRYKIIEKRQSVAFWCNPISGHATLYWYQQILGQGPKLLIQFQNNGVVDDSQLPKDRFSAERLKGVDSTLKIQPAKLEDSAVYLCASSLDRGSKRDEQYFGPGTRLTVT.